This T cell receptor (beta chain) was sequenced in a study of CD8+CD57+ T cells in acquired aplastic anemia (dated by TCRdb to 2017 to 2018). About the study as a whole: Extracted DNA from sorted CD4+ and CD8+ cells averaged approximately 3 ug, ranging from about 0.18 to 27.4 ug. Healthy donor samples averaged about 9.9 million reads for CD4+ and under 12 million for CD8+ cells.

Study-wide conclusions, independent of this receptor: Between patients and healthy controls, no significant difference in CD8+ Simpson's diversity was found (P=0.060). Around 28 CD8+ CDR3 sequences were found to be shared between patients and controls, but these sequences appeared to be highly expressed in patients and within the immunodominant clones of the patients.

Profiling of TCR beta VDJ combinations and CDR3 sequences used genomic DNA as the template. An Illumina HiSeq 2000 was used for TCR repertoire sequencing. The published analysis was carried out like this. Repertoires were assessed using TRBV/TRBJ rearrangement plots, CDR3 size and DJ length profiles, and Simpson's diversity index. Whichever DNA sequence was most abundant in the deep sequencing data was defined as the immunodominant clone. CDR3 amino acid sequences were checked for sharing between subjects and were compared against published repertoires and the VDJdb database. TCRdb reworked the public reads: Q25 trimming with fastp, MiXCR clone assembly, productive beta chains retained. Every entry covers one CDR3 protein and lists the most common genes and DNA from its rows. V and J calls and clone size were set by TCRdb, not the authors. The sample data list about 190,000 distinct CDR3 sequences, and around half of these were observed just once. In total, the top ten clones hold roughly 15% of the sample.

TCR repertoires of sorted CD4+ and CD8+ blood T cells from severe aplastic anemia patients and healthy subjects were deep-sequenced in the study. Ficoll-Paque density gradient centrifugation was used to isolate peripheral blood mononuclear cells. Before DNA extraction, CD4+ and CD8+ T cells were sorted by FACS or by magnetic beads. Comments on this clonotype: The antigen it binds to is not known. Within one base of it there is no much larger clone, and no base qualities were kept.

This receptor was identified in a human donor in good health, serving as a control. The sequencing sample was made of sorted CD4+, CD8+, or CD8+CD57+ T cells (not recorded which) from PBMCs.

CDR3 region: CATSRDFAGTGLNGYTF. At the DNA level, the sequence is TGTGCCACCAGCAGAGACTTCGCGGGGACAGGGCTAAACGGCTACACCTTC. This chain joins TRBV15 to TRBJ1-2; 9 middle bases align to TRBD1. Taken from cysteine to phenylalanine, the CDR3 has 17 residues. Only the CDR3 DNA is retained, 51 bases long and in frame from the first base. The V end gives up 0 bases and the J end 8 bases, leaving 13 bases in the junction not matched to a gene. The germline V gene (reference sequence) gives CDR1 as LNHNV and CDR2 as YYDKDF.